This record looks at one TCR beta chain sequence and its context. What antigen it recognizes has not been identified. There are no base qualities to consult, and no much larger clone falls within one base. The sample originates from a study of vaccination and CD4 T cells after COVID-19 (dated by TCRdb to about 2022). At the level of the whole study: SARS-CoV-2 positivity had been established in the convalescent patients by nasal swab PCR, and mild disease was recorded in some 10 of these patients and severe disease in one. Six males and four females were included in the convalescent cohort, with two Hispanic individuals, seven Caucasians, two Asians and one multiracial person represented. Participants received two doses of either the Pfizer-BioNTech BNT162b2 vaccine (n=8) or the Moderna mRNA-1273 vaccine (n=2). Post-COVID blood samples were collected from convalescent patients a median of around 100 days after diagnosis, with a range of roughly 30 to 170 days. Post-vaccine blood samples were obtained a median of approximately 74 days after the second vaccine dose, with a range of 14 to 241 days. Overlapping spike peptide pools from SARS-CoV-2 and from the common cold coronaviruses HCoV-NL63, HCoV-OC43 and HCoV-229E were used as culture stimuli. Control cultures used a CEFX viral epitope pool as positive control, an HIV-1 Nef peptide pool as negative control, or no peptide. In around 10 COVID-19 convalescent patients and 4 infection-naive healthy vaccine recipients, researchers compared the spike-specific CD4+ TCR repertoire from before mRNA vaccination with the repertoire from after. General findings and caveats noted by the study authors: Relatively few convalescent patients were included in the study, and early timepoints after natural infection were not analyzed. Among the post-vaccine SARS-CoV-2-reactive clones in convalescent patients, a median approximately 90% showed up only after vaccination, which suggests vaccine-specific priming. The median count of SARS-CoV-2-reactive clonotypes went up from approximately 20 after infection to approximately 40 after vaccination, although the change was not significant. Of the vaccine-specific clones found in convalescent patients, nearly all (304 of 307) were mono-reactive for SARS-CoV-2 spike instead of being cross-reactive with common cold coronaviruses.

The treatment or condition label of this sample denotes: roughly ten-day PBMC culture with coronavirus spike peptide pools or control peptides (ViraFEST assay). The ViraFEST assay, used in the study, expanded antigen-specific T cells with peptide pools and then identified the expanded clonotypes through TCR sequencing. The convalescent patients' positive SARS-CoV-2 PCR tests fell between March and December 2020, which was before the Alpha, Beta and Delta variants emerged in the United States. PBMCs were cultured at 1.5 million to 2 million per well in IMDM supplemented with approximately 5% human AB serum and about 10 IU/ml IL-2, with about 10 ug/ml peptide pools added. Half of the culture medium was replaced with fresh IL-2-containing medium on days 3 and 7. Once the cells had been in culture for approximately 10 days, the EasySep CD4+ T cell isolation kit was used to isolate CD4+ T cells by negative selection. Ficoll-Paque Plus gradient centrifugation was used to isolate PBMCs from whole blood, and the isolated PBMCs were then either used fresh or cryopreserved at -140C. Triplicate wells were generally used for each culture condition.

At the junction V is shortened by 5 bases and J by 7 bases; bases outside the gene matches: 12. Taken from the germline V gene, the CDR1 and CDR2 loops are MDHEN and SYDVKM. Its CDR3 holds 15 amino acids, cysteine through phenylalanine. Here the CDR3 DNA is all that survives: 45 bases in frame from base 1. The library came from PCR. DNA from cultured CD4+ T cells was subjected to TCR sequencing with the Oncomine TCR Beta short-read assay at the Johns Hopkins FTIC core. Genomic DNA was extracted from the cultured CD4+ T cells with the QIAamp micro DNA kit. Oncomine TCR Beta libraries from cultured CD4+ T cells were pooled with unique dual indexes and sequenced on an Illumina iSeq 100. As for how the authors treated the data: Non-productive sequences were filtered out, and CDR3s that did not start with C, did not end with F or W, or were shorter than 7 amino acids were discarded. The MANAFEST web application identified antigen-specific clonotypes by comparing peptide-stimulated wells against reference wells and other culture wells. To be called positive, a clone needed an FDR below 0.05, an odds ratio above 5, and a productive frequency above 0.1% in at least two of three replicate wells. Cross-reactive clonotypes were defined as significantly expanded in both SARS-CoV-2 spike wells and at least one common cold coronavirus spike condition. CDR3 homology was assessed with Levenshtein distances (stringdist) and unrooted phylogenetic trees (ape) in R version 3.6.1. The public reads were run again by TCRdb, first through fastp at Q25 and then through MiXCR, and only productive beta chains were kept. Each entry merges the rows of one CDR3 protein and shows their most common DNA and genes. The V and J calls and clone size come from TCRdb's table, not from the authors' own analysis. This sample lists several thousand distinct CDR3 sequences; around three quarters were detected once. The ten largest clones capture roughly 35% of the sample.

The sequence came from a human donor who had recovered from COVID-19. Here the chain combines TRBV28 and TRBJ2-5, and TRBD2 aligns with 8 junction nucleotides. Sample: CD4+ T cells from blood, cultured in vitro. The DNA sequence follows: TGTGCCAGCAGTGGTGGAGCGGGAGATTCGCGGACCCAGTACTTC. This encodes CASSGGAGDSRTQYF.